Listed below are T cell receptor beta chains from one sample, sequenced in a study of human T cells and chemical hapten exposure. TCRdb ran MiXCR on the RACE reads and lists one entry per CDR3 protein. The data show some 70,000 distinct CDR3 sequences, about 31% seen once. The sample here was whole blood, taken in connection with sensitization to the hapten diphenylcyclopropenone (DPC). These receptors were taken from a man in his forties with alopecia areata. Some clones in this sample may be carry-over from other donors' samples. The CDR3 runs from the conserved cysteine through the conserved F or W. The order of the fields is V gene, D gene, clone size, J gene, CDR3 DNA, CDR3 protein. A D gene is named only where the DNA matches it firmly. The listing skips clone size in some rows; elsewhere it reads once, few, many or a size class.

>TRBV2|TRBD2|.|TRBJ2-3
TGTGCCAGCAGTCCAAAAGGACTAGGGCCGCATACGCAGTATTTT
CASSPKGLGPHTQYF
>TRBV12-3/TRBV12-4|.|.|TRBJ1-2
TGTGCCAGCAGTTTATCCTCCTGGGGGGGCTACACCTTC
CASSLSSWGGYTF
>TRBV20-1|TRBD2|.|TRBJ2-7
TGCAGTGCTAGAGAGGGCGGGAGCGATTTTGAGCAGTACTTC
CSAREGGSDFEQYF
>TRBV27|.|few|TRBJ2-7
TGTGCCAGCAGGGGGACTTCGCCTACGTTGGAGCAGTACTTC
CASRGTSPTLEQYF
>TRBV7-6|.|.|TRBJ2-7
TGTGCCAGCAGCCGCATGACAGGAGCCTACGAGCAGTACTTC
CASSRMTGAYEQYF
>TRBV6-5|TRBD1|few|TRBJ2-7
TGTGCCAGCAGTTACCGTCTGACAGGGGGCTACGAGCAGTACTTC
CASSYRLTGGYEQYF
>TRBV20-1|.|many|TRBJ2-5
TGCAGTGCTAGGTCTACAGGGTTTTTAGAGACCCAGTACTTC
CSARSTGFLETQYF
>TRBV27|TRBD2|few|TRBJ2-1
TGTGCCAGCAGTTTATTGACTAGCGGGAGAGTCAATGAGCAGTTCTTC
CASSLLTSGRVNEQFF
>TRBV7-9|.|few|TRBJ2-7
TGTGCCAGCAGTAATGCAGTAGGTCTTGACTCCTACGAGCAGTACTTC
CASSNAVGLDSYEQYF
>TRBV9|.|few|TRBJ2-3
TGTGCCAGCAGGCAGGACAGCACAGATACGCAGTATTTT
CASRQDSTDTQYF
>TRBV6-5|.|.|TRBJ2-4
TGTGCCAGCAGCTGGAAGCCACACATTCAGTACTTC
CASSWKPHIQYF
>TRBV12-3/TRBV12-4|.|.|TRBJ2-3
TGTGCCAGCAGTTCCTGGGGGCCGGGTCCAGATACGCAGTATTTT
CASSSWGPGPDTQYF
>TRBV27|.|.|TRBJ1-4
TGTGCCAGCAGTCCGGTACGGGCCTCGAATGAAAAACTGTTTTTT
CASSPVRASNEKLFF
>TRBV5-1|.|few|TRBJ2-3
TGCGCCAGCAACGGACCGGTGCCCAGCACAGATACGCAGTATTTT
CASNGPVPSTDTQYF
>TRBV24-1|TRBD2|.|TRBJ2-7
TGTGCCACCAGTGAAACTAGCGGGGGTACCTACGAGCAGTACTTC
CATSETSGGTYEQYF
>TRBV7-9|.|.|TRBJ2-3
TGTGCCAGCAGTTTAAAAACGGGGGTCACAGATACGCAGTATTTT
CASSLKTGVTDTQYF
>TRBV12-3/TRBV12-4|.|few|TRBJ2-1
TGTGCCAGCAGTTTAAGATCAGGGTTACTATCCAATGAGCAGTTCTTC
CASSLRSGLLSNEQFF
>TRBV24-1|.|few|TRBJ2-3
TGTGCCACCAGTGATAGTGGACGGGATTTCACAGATACGCAGTATTTT
CATSDSGRDFTDTQYF
>TRBV19|TRBD2|.|TRBJ2-5
TGTGCCAGTAGCCGCGGGAGGCAAGAGACCCAGTACTTC
CASSRGRQETQYF
>TRBV28|TRBD1|.|TRBJ2-1
TGTGCCAGCAGATTCCGGGACAGCAACAGGAATGAGCAGTCCTTC
CASRFRDSNRNEQSF
>TRBV12-3/TRBV12-4|TRBD1|.|TRBJ1-4
TGTGCCAGCAGACCCTCTGAGGACAGGGCTGAAAAACTGTTTTTT
CASRPSEDRAEKLFF
>TRBV3-1|TRBD2|.|TRBJ2-7
TGTGCCAGCAGCCAAGATTTGATAGGGACTAGCGGGGGCTCCTACGAGCAGTACTTC
CASSQDLIGTSGGSYEQYF
>TRBV6-1|TRBD1|few|TRBJ2-1
TGTGCCAGCAGGTGGACAGGGTATGGTGAGCAGTTCTTC
CASRWTGYGEQFF
>TRBV6-6|.|.|TRBJ1-5
TGTGCCAGCAGTTACTCGAGAGGGGATCAGCCCCAGCATTTT
CASSYSRGDQPQHF
>TRBV20-1|TRBD2|.|TRBJ2-7
TGCAGCCCAAGCGGGAGGAGCGACGAGCAGTACTTC
CSPSGRSDEQYF
>TRBV28|TRBD2|.|TRBJ2-7
TGTGCCAGCAGTCCCCTAGCGGGGAGAACCTACGAGCAGTACTTC
CASSPLAGRTYEQYF
>TRBV2|TRBD2|.|TRBJ2-7
TGTGCCAGCAGATTGGGGACTAGCGGGAGCAACGAGCAGTACTTC
CASRLGTSGSNEQYF